The 25 T cell receptor beta chains listed next were all sequenced from one sample in a study of T cell responses to AZD1222 COVID-19 vaccine. Libraries were prepared by immunoSEQ multiplex PCR; TCRdb keeps only in-frame clonotypes and omits some of them. The sample includes around 140,000 clones, approximately 90% of them seen just once. The sequenced sample was peripheral blood, obtained 28 days after the second AZD1222 dose. The receptor set was obtained from an adult who received the AZD1222 COVID-19 vaccine.

The J gene is TRBJ1-5, the V gene TRBV5-8; 10 nucleotides line up with TRBD1. Germline CDR1 reads SGHTS; CDR2 reads YDEGEE. CDR3 length equals 15 residues. V trimming: 4 bases; J trimming: 5 bases; junction bases outside the gene matches: 6. CDR3 protein: CASSLRDRGYQPQHF. In nucleotides, the CDR3 is TGTGCCAGCAGCCTCAGGGACAGGGGATATCAGCCCCAGCATTTT.

This sequence joins TRBV4-1 and TRBJ1-2; TRBD1 aligns across 8 bases. The CDR3 is 17 residues long. Germline V gene sequence: CDR1 MGHRA, CDR2 YSYEKL. Trimming took 0 bases from V and 5 from J; bases not matched to a gene: 11. CDR3 in amino acids: CASSQESRGRPGYGYTF. The CDR3 DNA reads TGCGCCAGCAGCCAAGAAAGCAGGGGGCGCCCCGGGTATGGCTACACCTTC.

The chain has TRBV2 and TRBJ1-1; perhaps TRBD1 as D (5 bases). Germline V gives CDR1 SNHLY, CDR2 FYNNEI. The CDR3 has 13 residues. Between the trimmed V and J ends, which lost 10 bases and 3 bases, there was a span of 15 bases. The CDR3 spells CATRDSPDTEAFF. The CDR3, as DNA: TGTGCCACCCGAGACAGTCCGGACACTGAAGCTTTCTTT.

The V gene is TRBV11-3, the J gene TRBJ1-1; D is possibly TRBD1 (5 bases). The V gene's germline CDR1 is SGHNT and CDR2 YENEEA. Trimming stripped 11 bases from V and 7 bases from J, with 26 bases between. This CDR3 region has 15 residues. CDR3 sequence: CAGIPRGDFNSEAFF. DNA for the CDR3: TGTGCCGGCATACCCCGAGGGGATTTTAATAGTGAAGCTTTCTTT.

A single count supports this clone. The rearrangement joins TRBV2 to TRBJ1-2; TRBD1 might be the D (5 bases). The CDR3 is 13 residues long. The V end lost 4 bases, the J end lost 8 bases, and 14 bases lay between the germline ends. Germline V gives CDR1 SNHLY, CDR2 FYNNEI. The CDR3 reads CASSVGPSGGYTF. DNA of the CDR3: TGTGCCAGCAGTGTCGGCCCATCAGGGGGCTACACCTTC.

The chain employs TRBV11-2 and TRBJ2-2; 9 bases are shared with TRBD1. CDR3 size: 18 residues. Germline values: CDR1 SGHAT, CDR2 FQNNGV. The junction had 6 bases not matched to a gene; V was cut back by 1 base and J by 0 bases. CDR3 protein: CASSLVGTGSANTGELFF. CDR3 nucleotides: TGTGCCAGCAGCTTAGTCGGGACAGGGTCCGCGAACACCGGGGAGCTGTTTTTT.

The V and J genes are TRBV5-1 and TRBJ1-3; TRBD1 is a possible D gene (6 bases). The germline V gene encodes CDR1 SGHRS and CDR2 YFSETQ. The V and J ends lost 0 bases and 11 bases respectively, with 9 bases between them. This CDR3 contains 12 residues. This CDR3 reads CASSLEQGPIYF. Here the CDR3 DNA reads TGCGCCAGCAGCTTGGAACAGGGACCCATATATTTT.

The chain has TRBV4-3 and TRBJ1-2, with a tentative D call TRBD1 (6 bases). Trimming stripped 1 base from V and 4 bases from J, with 19 bases between. CDR3 length equals 17 residues. The germline V gene encodes CDR1 LGHNA and CDR2 YSLEER. The CDR3 DNA follows: TGCGCCAGCAGCCAAGCCGCCCCGGGGGGGCCTGGCTATGGCTACACCTTC. Translation gives CASSQAAPGGPGYGYTF.

The CDR3 DNA is TGTGCCAGCAGCTTCGTCAACCTGAACACTGAAGCTTTCTTT. Translation gives CASSFVNLNTEAFF. The rearrangement joins TRBV11-2 to TRBJ1-1; the D is unclear. In germline, CDR1 is SGHAT, CDR2 FQNNGV. The CDR3 is 14 amino acids. V lost 3 bases to trimming and J lost 0 bases, with 8 bases between them.

The chain uses TRBV4-3 and TRBJ2-1; a weak D match, TRBD1 (6 bases). V was shortened by 3 bases and J by 8 bases, with 20 bases between the two germline ends. This CDR3 is 16 amino acids long. Germline values: CDR1 LGHNA, CDR2 YSLEER. The CDR3 here is CASSQGRGGEADEQFF. The CDR3 nucleotides are TGCGCCAGCAGCCAGGGGAGAGGGGGAGAGGCGGATGAGCAGTTCTTC.

J is TRBJ2-7 and V is TRBV19, with 7 bases matching TRBD1. This CDR3 is 18 amino acids long. CDR1 is LNHDA, CDR2 SQIVND, per germline (reference sequence). V dropped 1 base and J dropped 2; count of bases not matched to a gene: 14. CDR3 sequence reads: CASSIAAVRTGAPYEQYF. The DNA for the CDR3 is TGTGCCAGTAGTATAGCGGCAGTCCGTACAGGGGCCCCCTACGAGCAGTACTTC.

V gene TRBV6-2 or TRBV6-3 combines with J gene TRBJ1-2; tentatively, D is TRBD1 (5 bases). The germline V gene has CDR1 MNHEY and CDR2 SVGEGT. V lost 2 bases and J lost 4, with 8 bases in between. This CDR3 spans 13 amino acids. The CDR3 is CASSYTGLYGYTF. The CDR3 nucleotides read TGTGCCAGCAGTTACACGGGACTCTATGGCTACACCTTC.

V and J are TRBV6-5 and TRBJ1-1; D is ambiguous. Per the germline V gene, CDR1 is MNHEY and CDR2 is SVGAGI. The CDR3 is made up of 14 amino acids. V was trimmed by 2 bases and J by 0 bases, leaving 7 bases between them. The CDR3 spells CASSYDTMNTEAFF. The CDR3 DNA follows: TGTGCCAGCAGTTACGACACCATGAACACTGAAGCTTTCTTT.

J is TRBJ1-1 and V is TRBV7-8, with unresolved D. This CDR3 region has 13 residues. CDR1 is SGHVS, CDR2 FQNEAQ, per germline. V was shortened by 0 bases and J by 0 bases, with 2 bases between the two germline ends. The chain's CDR3 is CASSLAMNTEAFF. The CDR3 DNA sequence: TGTGCCAGCAGCTTAGCAATGAACACTGAAGCTTTCTTT.

This chain links TRBV12-3 or TRBV12-4 with TRBJ1-2, with D perhaps TRBD1 (5 bases). Trimming cost V 1 base and J 8 bases, with 8 bases left between them. The CDR3 loop spans 12 amino acids. The CDR3 here is CASSLGGLGYTF. The DNA of the CDR3 is TGTGCCAGCAGTTTAGGGGGACTGGGCTACACCTTC.

The CDR3 sequence: CASSPPGTGGEKLFF. CDR3 DNA sequence: TGTGCCAGCAGCCCTCCCGGGACCGGGGGCGAAAAACTGTTTTTT. V is TRBV7-9 and J is TRBJ1-4; weak D call: TRBD1 (6 bases). Germline loops: CDR1 SEHNR, CDR2 FQNEAQ (reference sequence). V lost 5 bases, J lost 8 bases, and 18 bases lay in between. CDR3 length: 15 amino acids.

This sequence joins TRBV6-2 or TRBV6-3 and TRBJ2-4; D is possibly TRBD1 (6 bases). CDR1 MNHEY and CDR2 SVGEGT come from the germline V gene. V shed 5 bases and J shed 6 bases, with 20 bases lying between them. This CDR3 contains 16 residues. The chain's CDR3 is CASSTLRRVGGNIQYF. In DNA, the CDR3 is TGTGCCAGCAGTACGCTGAGACGGGTAGGGGGAAACATTCAGTACTTC.

V gene TRBV15 combines with J gene TRBJ1-1; 7 bases fit TRBD1. CDR1 is LNHNV and CDR2 is YYDKDF in the germline V gene (reference sequence). This CDR3 has 15 amino acids. V lost 5 bases, J lost 4 bases, and 10 bases stayed unmatched. CDR3 in DNA: TGTGCCACCAGCCAGCGACAGGGTGGGGGCACTGAAGCTTTCTTT. This sequence encodes CATSQRQGGGTEAFF.

The chain couples TRBV10-3 to TRBJ2-1; 8 positions match TRBD2. In germline, CDR1 is ENHRY, CDR2 SYGVKD. The J segment lost 4 bases and the V segment lost 0 bases, leaving 8 bases of the junction unmatched. This CDR3 has 17 amino acids. CDR3 DNA sequence: TGTGCCATCAGTGAGTCCCCAGCGGGAGAGGCTTACAATGAGCAGTTCTTC. This codes for CAISESPAGEAYNEQFF.

The chain combines TRBV28 with TRBJ2-4; D perhaps matches TRBD2 (5 bases). The CDR3 is 17 amino acids. In germline, CDR1 is MDHEN, CDR2 SYDVKM. V was clipped by 3 bases and J by 1 base, with 16 bases between them. CDR3 region: CASSFGRGSVAKNIQYF. The CDR3 DNA is TGTGCCAGCAGTTTTGGGAGAGGTAGTGTGGCCAAAAACATTCAGTACTTC.

This clone occurred once. The chain carries TRBV6-5 and TRBJ1-2; unclear D gene. This CDR3 comprises 14 residues. The germline V and J ends were trimmed by 0 bases and 8 bases, with 13 bases remaining between them. The germline CDR1 and CDR2 sequences are MNHEY and SVGAGI. The CDR3 sequence: CASSYSSRAQGYTF. DNA of the CDR3: TGTGCCAGCAGTTACTCGAGTAGGGCTCAAGGCTACACCTTC.

This clone appeared once. This chain connects TRBV4-3 to TRBJ1-2; TRBD1 might be the D (5 bases). Germline loops: CDR1 LGHNA, CDR2 YSLEER. The germline V and J ends were trimmed by 1 base and 7 bases, with 7 bases remaining between them. The CDR3 is 12 amino acids. The CDR3 loop is CASSQGGVGYTF. For the CDR3, the DNA is TGCGCCAGCAGCCAAGGGGGGGTTGGCTACACCTTC.

The DNA for the CDR3 is TGTGCCAGCAGCCAGGACGCACAACCCGGGGAGCTGTTTTTT. This codes for CASSQDAQPGELFF. The chain joins TRBV7-3 to TRBJ2-2; D gene unclear. The CDR3 has 14 residues. Germline CDR1 is SGHTA and CDR2 is FQGTGA. Trimming took off 5 bases at V and 6 bases at J, with 13 bases between the two ends.

The chain joins TRBV7-6 to TRBJ2-1; no definite D call. The CDR3 consists of 15 residues. Germline V gene sequence: CDR1 SGHVS, CDR2 FNYEAQ. V was clipped by 4 bases and J by 0 bases, with 10 bases between them. The CDR3 DNA follows: TGTGCCAGCAGCTCATCGGCCAGCTCCTACAATGAGCAGTTCTTC. Its translation is CASSSSASSYNEQFF.

The chain has TRBV19 and TRBJ2-1; no clear D. With 4 bases removed from V and 4 bases from J, the gap between germline ends came to 14 bases. This CDR3 is built from 15 residues. CDR1 and CDR2 from the germline V gene are LNHDA and SQIVND (reference sequence). CDR3 region: CASSTPGPPYNEQFF. The DNA for the CDR3 is TGTGCCAGTAGTACTCCCGGACCACCTTACAATGAGCAGTTCTTC.